This T cell receptor beta chain is from a study of T cells in Graves' hyperthyroidism and ophthalmopathy. Study as a whole: Blood was drawn when the patient was first diagnosed and still untreated.

There are many counts of this clonotype. The ends were cut back, 5 bases at V and 2 bases at J, with 15 bases in the middle. Germline V CDR1 and CDR2: MDHEN, SYDVKM. The CDR3 has 15 amino acids. Amplification of TCR beta CDR3 regions was performed using RNA transcripts as template. HTBI primers were the set used in a first-round RT-PCR of the TCR CDR3. TCRdb itself ran the multiplex PCR reads through MiXCR, one entry per CDR3 protein. The sample has some 400,000 distinct CDR3 sequences; more than 11% are singletons. This chain links TRBV28 with TRBJ1-1; D is unclear. This TCR was sampled from a woman aged 55-69 years with Graves' hyperthyroidism. Sequenced: blood. The CDR3 region has the DNA TGTGCCAGCAGTCCCCCCGACCGCGCCAACACTGAAGCTTTCTTT. Residues: CASSPPDRANTEAFF.